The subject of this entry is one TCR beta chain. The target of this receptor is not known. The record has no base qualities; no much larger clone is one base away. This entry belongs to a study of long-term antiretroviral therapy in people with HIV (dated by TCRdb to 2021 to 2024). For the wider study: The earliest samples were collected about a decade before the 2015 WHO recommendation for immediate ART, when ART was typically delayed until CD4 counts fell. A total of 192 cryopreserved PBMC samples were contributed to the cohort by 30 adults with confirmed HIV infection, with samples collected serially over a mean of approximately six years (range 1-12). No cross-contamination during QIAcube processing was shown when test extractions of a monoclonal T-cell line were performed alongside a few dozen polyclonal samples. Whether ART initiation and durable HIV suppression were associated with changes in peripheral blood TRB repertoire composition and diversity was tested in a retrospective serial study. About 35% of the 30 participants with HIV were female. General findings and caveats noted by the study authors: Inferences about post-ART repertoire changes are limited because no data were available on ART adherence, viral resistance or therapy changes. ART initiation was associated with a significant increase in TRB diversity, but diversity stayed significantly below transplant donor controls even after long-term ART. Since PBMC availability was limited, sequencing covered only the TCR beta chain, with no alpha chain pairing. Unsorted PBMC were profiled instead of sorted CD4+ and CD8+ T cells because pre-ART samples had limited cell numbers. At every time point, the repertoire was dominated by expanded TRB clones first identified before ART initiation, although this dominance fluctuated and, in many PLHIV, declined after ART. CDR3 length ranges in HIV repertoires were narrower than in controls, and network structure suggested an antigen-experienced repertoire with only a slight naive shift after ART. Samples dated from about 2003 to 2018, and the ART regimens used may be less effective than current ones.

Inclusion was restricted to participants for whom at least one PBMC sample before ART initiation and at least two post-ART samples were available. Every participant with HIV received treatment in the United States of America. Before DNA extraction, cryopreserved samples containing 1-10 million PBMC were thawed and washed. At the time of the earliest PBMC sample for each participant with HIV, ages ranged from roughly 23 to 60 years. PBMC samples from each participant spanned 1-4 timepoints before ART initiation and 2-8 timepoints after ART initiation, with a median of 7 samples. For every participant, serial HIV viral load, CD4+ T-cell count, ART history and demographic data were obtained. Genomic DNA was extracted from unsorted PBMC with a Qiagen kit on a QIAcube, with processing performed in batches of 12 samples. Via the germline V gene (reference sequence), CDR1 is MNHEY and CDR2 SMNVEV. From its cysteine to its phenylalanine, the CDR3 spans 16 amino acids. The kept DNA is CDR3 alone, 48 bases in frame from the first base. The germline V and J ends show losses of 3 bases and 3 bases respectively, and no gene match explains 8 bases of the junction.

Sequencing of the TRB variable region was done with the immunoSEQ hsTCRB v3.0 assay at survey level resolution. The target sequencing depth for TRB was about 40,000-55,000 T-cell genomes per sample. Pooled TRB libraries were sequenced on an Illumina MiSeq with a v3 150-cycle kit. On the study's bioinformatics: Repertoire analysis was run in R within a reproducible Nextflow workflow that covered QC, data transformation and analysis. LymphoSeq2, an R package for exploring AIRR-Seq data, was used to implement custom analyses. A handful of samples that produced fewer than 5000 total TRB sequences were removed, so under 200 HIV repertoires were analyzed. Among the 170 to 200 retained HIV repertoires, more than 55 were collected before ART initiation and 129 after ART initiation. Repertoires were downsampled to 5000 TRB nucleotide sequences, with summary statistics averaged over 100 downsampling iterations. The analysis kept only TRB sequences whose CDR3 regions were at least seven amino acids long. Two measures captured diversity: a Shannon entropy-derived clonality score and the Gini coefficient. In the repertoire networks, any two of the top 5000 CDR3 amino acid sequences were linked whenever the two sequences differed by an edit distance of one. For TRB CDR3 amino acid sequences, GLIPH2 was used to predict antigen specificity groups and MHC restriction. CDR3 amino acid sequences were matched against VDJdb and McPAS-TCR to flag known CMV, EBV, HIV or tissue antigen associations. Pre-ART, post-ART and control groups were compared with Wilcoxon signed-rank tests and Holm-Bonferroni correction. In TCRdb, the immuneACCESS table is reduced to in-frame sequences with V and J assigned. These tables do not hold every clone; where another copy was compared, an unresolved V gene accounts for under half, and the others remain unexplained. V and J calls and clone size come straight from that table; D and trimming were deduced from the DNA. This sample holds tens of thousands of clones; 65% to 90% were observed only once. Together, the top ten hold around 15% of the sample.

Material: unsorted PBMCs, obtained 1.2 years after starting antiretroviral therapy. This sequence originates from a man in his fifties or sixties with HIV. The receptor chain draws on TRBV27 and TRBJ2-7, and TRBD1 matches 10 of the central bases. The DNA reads TGTGCCAGCAGTTTTAATCCGGGACAGGGGAACTACGAGCAGTACTTC. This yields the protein CASSFNPGQGNYEQYF.